The present entry profiles one TCR beta chain with its context. This sample stems from a study of control samples from healthy donors and cancer patients. With 6 bases removed from V and 7 bases from J, the gap between germline ends came to 13 bases. Germline V gene data show CDR1 as SQVTM and CDR2 as ANQGSEA. The CDR3 is made up of 12 amino acids. The repertoire was sequenced with immunoSEQ multiplex PCR; TCRdb's copy has only in-frame clones and lacks some. This sample yields roughly 150,000 clones, of which about 93% are seen a single time; 0.65% to 0.75% belongs to the top ten. This sequence originates from a woman aged 25 to 39 in good health. The chain employs TRBV29-1 and TRBJ2-1; D is undetermined. The sequencing sample was made of blood. This CDR3 reads CSVRSTSNEQFF. In nucleotides, the CDR3 is TGCAGCGTCCGATCGACCTCAAATGAGCAGTTCTTC.